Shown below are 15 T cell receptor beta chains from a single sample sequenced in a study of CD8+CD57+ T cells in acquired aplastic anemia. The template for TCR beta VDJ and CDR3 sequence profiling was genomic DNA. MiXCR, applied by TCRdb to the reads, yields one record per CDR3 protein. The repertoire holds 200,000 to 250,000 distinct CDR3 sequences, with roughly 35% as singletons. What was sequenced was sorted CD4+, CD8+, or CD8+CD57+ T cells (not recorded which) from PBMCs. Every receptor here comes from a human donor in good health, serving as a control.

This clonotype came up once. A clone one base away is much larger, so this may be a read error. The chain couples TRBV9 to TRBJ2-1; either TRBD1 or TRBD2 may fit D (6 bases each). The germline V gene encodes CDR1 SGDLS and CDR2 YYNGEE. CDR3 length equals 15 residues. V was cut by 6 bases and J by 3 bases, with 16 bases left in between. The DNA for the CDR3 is TGTGCCAGCAACGGGGGACACGAGTTCTACAATGAGCAGTTCTTC. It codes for CASNGGHEFYNEQFF.

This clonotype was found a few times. CDR3 loop: CATRLHSVTTEAFF. The CDR3 nucleotides are TGTGCCACCCGATTACATAGTGTTACCACTGAAGCTTTCTTT. The rearrangement uses TRBV6-1 and TRBJ1-1; D unresolved. Trimming took 10 bases from V and 4 from J, leaving 19 bases between them. The CDR3 runs to 14 residues. CDR1 MNHNS and CDR2 SASEGT come from the germline V gene.

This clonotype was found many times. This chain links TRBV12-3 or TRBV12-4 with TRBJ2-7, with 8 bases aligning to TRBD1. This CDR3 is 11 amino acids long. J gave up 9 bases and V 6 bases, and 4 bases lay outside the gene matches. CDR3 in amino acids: CASSRGTGQYF. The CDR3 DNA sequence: TGTGCCAGCAGCCGGGGGACAGGGCAGTACTTC.

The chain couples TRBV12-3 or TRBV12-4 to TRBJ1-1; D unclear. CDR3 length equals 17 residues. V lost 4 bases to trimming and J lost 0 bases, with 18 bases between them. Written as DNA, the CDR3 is TGTGCCAGCAGTTCCCCGCCCCCCGGTCAGCTGAACACTGAAGCTTTCTTT. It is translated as CASSSPPPGQLNTEAFF.

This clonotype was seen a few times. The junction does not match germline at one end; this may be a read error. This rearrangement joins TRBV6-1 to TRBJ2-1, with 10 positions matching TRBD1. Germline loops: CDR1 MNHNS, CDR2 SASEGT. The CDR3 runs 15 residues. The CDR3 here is CVSRSPGTGVDEQFF. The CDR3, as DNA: TGTGTCAGCAGATCCCCCGGGACAGGGGTGGATGAGCAGTTCTTC.

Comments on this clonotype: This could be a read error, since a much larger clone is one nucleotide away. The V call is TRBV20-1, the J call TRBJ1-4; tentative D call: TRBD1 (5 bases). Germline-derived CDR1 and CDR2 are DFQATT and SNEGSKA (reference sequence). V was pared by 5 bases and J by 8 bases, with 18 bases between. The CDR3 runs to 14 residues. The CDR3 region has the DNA TGCAGTGCTCCGGACAATCAGGGAGCCGAAAAACTGTTTTTT. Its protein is CSAPDNQGAEKLFF.

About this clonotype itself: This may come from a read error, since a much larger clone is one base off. Here the CDR3 reads CASSLTGVGTGTQYF. As DNA, the CDR3 is TGTGCCAGCAGCTTAACGGGGGTGGGCACAGGTACGCAGTATTTT. The chain links TRBV11-1 to TRBJ2-3; tentatively, D is TRBD2 (6 bases). From germline, CDR1 is SGHAT and CDR2 FQDESV (reference sequence). CDR3 size: 15 residues.

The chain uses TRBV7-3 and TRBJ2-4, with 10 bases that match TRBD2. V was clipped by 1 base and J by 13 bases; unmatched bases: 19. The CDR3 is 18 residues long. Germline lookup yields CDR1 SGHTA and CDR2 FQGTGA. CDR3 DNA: TGTGCCAGCAGCTTAATTGGGGGAGCGGGAGGGTCCTACAATGAGCAGTACTTC. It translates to CASSLIGGAGGSYNEQYF.

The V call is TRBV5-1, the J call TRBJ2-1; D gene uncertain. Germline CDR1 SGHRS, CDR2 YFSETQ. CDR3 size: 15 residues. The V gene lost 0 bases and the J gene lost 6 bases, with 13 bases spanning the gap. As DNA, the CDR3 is TGCGCCAGCAGCTTGGTCCCAATTAAAGGCAATGAGCAGTTCTTC. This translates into CASSLVPIKGNEQFF.

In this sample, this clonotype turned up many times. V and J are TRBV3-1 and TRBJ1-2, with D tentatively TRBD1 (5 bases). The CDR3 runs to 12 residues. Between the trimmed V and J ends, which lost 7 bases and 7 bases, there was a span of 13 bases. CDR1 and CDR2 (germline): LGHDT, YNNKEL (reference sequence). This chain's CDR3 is CASKLGRSGYTF. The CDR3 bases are TGTGCCAGCAAACTGGGACGCAGTGGCTACACCTTC.

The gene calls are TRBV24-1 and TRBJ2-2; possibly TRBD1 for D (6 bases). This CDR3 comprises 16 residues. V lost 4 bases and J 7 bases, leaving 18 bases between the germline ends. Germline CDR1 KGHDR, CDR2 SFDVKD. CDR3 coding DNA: TGTGCCACCAGTGACCCTACTGGGGGCGCAGACGGGGAGCTGTTTTTT. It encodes CATSDPTGGADGELFF.

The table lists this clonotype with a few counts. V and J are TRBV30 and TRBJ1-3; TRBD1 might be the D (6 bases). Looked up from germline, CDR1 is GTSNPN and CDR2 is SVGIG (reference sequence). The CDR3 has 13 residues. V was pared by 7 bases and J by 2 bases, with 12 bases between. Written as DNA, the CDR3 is TGTGCCTTCCAGGGGTTCGCTGGAAACACCATATATTTT. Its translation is CAFQGFAGNTIYF.

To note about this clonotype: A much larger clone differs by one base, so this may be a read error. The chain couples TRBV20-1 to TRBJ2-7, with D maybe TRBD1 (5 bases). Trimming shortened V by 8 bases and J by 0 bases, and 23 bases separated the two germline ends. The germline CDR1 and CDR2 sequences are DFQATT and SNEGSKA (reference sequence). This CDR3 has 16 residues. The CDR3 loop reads CSTIRGWPHSSYEQYF. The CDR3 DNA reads TGCAGTACTATAAGGGGCTGGCCCCATTCCTCCTACGAGCAGTACTTC.

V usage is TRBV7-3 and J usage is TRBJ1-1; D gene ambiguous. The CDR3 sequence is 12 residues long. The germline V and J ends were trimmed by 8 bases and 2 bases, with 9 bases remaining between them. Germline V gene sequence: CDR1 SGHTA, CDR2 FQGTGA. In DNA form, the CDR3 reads TGTGCCAGCGGCTCAGGTAACACTGAAGCTTTCTTT. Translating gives CASGSGNTEAFF.

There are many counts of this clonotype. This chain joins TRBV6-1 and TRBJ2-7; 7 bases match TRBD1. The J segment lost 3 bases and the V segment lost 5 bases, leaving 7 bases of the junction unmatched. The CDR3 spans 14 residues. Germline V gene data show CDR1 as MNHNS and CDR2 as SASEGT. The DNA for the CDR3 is TGTGCCAGCAGTACCACAGGGGAGCGCTACGAGCAGTACTTC. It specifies CASSTTGERYEQYF.